This passage covers 25 T cell receptor beta chains from one sample sequenced in a study of T cell repertoires in cytomegalovirus infection. TCRdb re-analysed the reads in MiXCR, keeping a single row per CDR3 protein. In the table there are approximately 770,000 distinct CDR3 sequences, 25% to 35% of which are singletons. These receptors are not linked to any known antigen. The material sequenced was cultured CD8+ T cells from PBMCs, taken from culture after CMV antigen stimulation. Receptors were obtained from a human donor in good health (CMV status not recorded). Some clones in this sample may be carry-over from other donors' samples.

This clonotype was seen at least ten times. The CDR3 nucleotides are TGTGCCAGCAGCTTCACGACTAGCGGGGCCTCCTACGAGCAGTACTTC. Its protein is CASSFTTSGASYEQYF. This chain uses TRBV7-9 with TRBJ2-7; TRBD2 matches at 11 bases. V was pared by 3 bases and J by 0 bases, with 4 bases of the junction left unmatched. This CDR3 contains 16 residues. Germline loops: CDR1 SEHNR, CDR2 FQNEAQ (reference sequence). The full variable domain, its missing parts supplied by reference TRBV7-9 and TRBJ2-7, is DTGVSQNPRHKITKRGQNVTFRCDPISEHNRLYWYRQTLGQGPEFLTYFQNEAQLEKSRLLSDRFSAERPKGSFSTLEIQRTEQGDSAMYLCASSFTTSGASYEQYFGPGTRLTVT.

This clonotype was picked up a small number of times. The chain has TRBV12-3 or TRBV12-4 and TRBJ2-5; D not certain. The CDR3 loop spans 15 amino acids. The V end lost 1 base, the J end lost 5 bases, and 14 bases lay between the germline ends. The CDR3 loop is CASSLEDPHVETQYF. CDR3 in DNA: TGTGCCAGCAGTTTAGAAGACCCCCACGTGGAGACCCAGTACTTC.

The chain is built from TRBV15 and TRBJ2-7, with D perhaps given as TRBD1 or TRBD2 (5 bases each). The CDR3 is made up of 17 amino acids. Germline V gives CDR1 LNHNV, CDR2 YYDKDF (reference sequence). V lost 0 bases and J 3 bases, leaving 18 bases between the germline ends. This CDR3 is CATSRDHLGRSGYEQYF. The CDR3 DNA reads as TGTGCCACCAGCAGAGATCATTTGGGACGGTCCGGCTACGAGCAGTACTTC.

This clonotype was seen a single time. The V call is TRBV9, the J call TRBJ2-3, with TRBD2 matching over 10 bases. The germline V gene encodes CDR1 SGDLS and CDR2 YYNGEE. CDR3 length equals 16 residues. Trimming at V came to 4 bases and at J to 4 bases, leaving 9 bases not matched to a gene. CDR3 coding DNA: TGTGCCAGCAGCCTACGAGCGGGGGGGCTAGCAGATACGCAGTATTTT. This gives the protein CASSLRAGGLADTQYF.

CDR3 coding DNA: TGTGCCAGCAGTTACGGGCGCCTGATTGGCACAGATACGCAGTATTTT. Translation gives CASSYGRLIGTDTQYF. The chain couples TRBV6-5 to TRBJ2-3; D not certain. Trimming cost V 2 bases and J 1 base, with 13 bases left between them. Germline-derived CDR1 and CDR2 are MNHEY and SVGAGI. The CDR3 is 16 residues long.

In its sample, this clonotype was seen a few times. V gene TRBV7-6 combines with J gene TRBJ2-5; D gene uncertain. Trimming took 8 bases from V and 4 from J, leaving 8 bases between them. Germline CDR1 reads SGHVS; CDR2 reads FNYEAQ. The CDR3 consists of 11 residues. CDR3 sequence: CASAPPETQYF. The CDR3 DNA reads as TGTGCCAGCGCGCCTCCAGAGACCCAGTACTTC.

The chain links TRBV7-8 to TRBJ2-3; D may be TRBD1 (6 bases). V shed 8 bases and J shed 1 base, with 13 bases lying between them. Looked up from germline, CDR1 is SGHVS and CDR2 is FQNEAQ. This CDR3 is built from 14 residues. CDR3 amino acids: CASSRGTGTDTQYF. CDR3 coding DNA: TGTGCCAGCTCCAGGGGAACGGGCACAGATACGCAGTATTTT.

This clonotype occurred many times. This chain uses TRBV12-3 or TRBV12-4 with TRBJ2-2, with D tentatively TRBD1 (5 bases). The length of the CDR3 is 14 residues. V lost 7 bases to trimming and J lost 1 base, with 10 bases between them. The CDR3: CASTLRENTGELFF. The CDR3 coding sequence is TGTGCCAGCACACTCAGGGAGAACACCGGGGAGCTGTTTTTT.

The rearrangement links TRBV19 to TRBJ2-1; TRBD1 might be the D (7 bases). CDR3 length: 19 residues. Trimming stripped 8 bases from V and 3 bases from J, with 29 bases between. The germline V gene encodes CDR1 LNHDA and CDR2 SQIVND (reference sequence). This chain's CDR3 is CASAWRSRWGDRNYNEQFF. The CDR3 nucleotides are TGTGCCAGTGCCTGGCGTTCTAGATGGGGGGACAGAAACTACAATGAGCAGTTCTTC.

This clonotype was seen only a few times. This CDR3 is CASSEESHPYNEQFF. In nucleotides, the CDR3 is TGTGCCAGCAGTGAAGAAAGCCACCCCTACAATGAGCAGTTCTTC. V usage is TRBV6-1 and J usage is TRBJ2-1; D is undetermined. The CDR3 totals 15 residues. CDR1 and CDR2 (germline): MNHNS, SASEGT. V was cut by 1 base and J by 2 bases, with 9 bases left in between.

There are many counts of this clonotype. One end of the junction fails to match germline, which may point to a read error. The chain uses TRBV7-7 and TRBJ2-2; 8 bases are a match to TRBD2. Germline CDR1 and CDR2: SSHAT and FNYEAQ (reference sequence). The CDR3 sequence is 17 residues long. The CDR3 nucleotides are TGTGCTAGCAGCTTAAGAACTAGCGGACCGAACACCGGGGAGCTGTTTTTT. Translated: CASSLRTSGPNTGELFF.

This clonotype turned up a few times. The chain couples TRBV7-8 to TRBJ2-1; TRBD1 agrees at 7 bases. V trimming: 5 bases; J trimming: 7 bases; junction bases outside the gene matches: 11. This CDR3 comprises 15 residues. CDR1 is SGHVS and CDR2 is FQNEAQ in the germline V gene. The CDR3 sequence: CASSPPGQPGNEQFF. Written as DNA, the CDR3 is TGTGCCAGCAGCCCTCCGGGACAGCCGGGGAATGAGCAGTTCTTC.

The CDR3 DNA follows: TGTGCCAGCAGCTTGGGACTTAGGGGGGAGCTGTTTTTT. This translates into CASSLGLRGELFF. The chain employs TRBV7-3 and TRBJ2-2, with a tentative D call TRBD2 (6 bases). From germline, CDR1 is SGHTA and CDR2 FQGTGA. The V end was cut by 3 bases, the J end by 8 bases, with 10 bases between. The CDR3 runs 13 residues.

The rearrangement links TRBV6-5 to TRBJ2-1; a possible D gene is TRBD1 (5 bases). The V gene's germline CDR1 is MNHEY and CDR2 SVGAGI. The CDR3 contains 14 residues. Trimming took 2 bases from V and 8 from J, leaving 13 bases between them. CDR3 loop: CASSYAQRGDEQFF. DNA of the CDR3: TGTGCCAGCAGTTACGCCCAAAGGGGCGATGAGCAGTTCTTC.

The chain has TRBV28 and TRBJ2-2; possibly TRBD1 for D (6 bases). Germline loops: CDR1 MDHEN, CDR2 SYDVKM. This CDR3 has 15 amino acids. The germline V and J ends were trimmed by 2 bases and 1 base, with 8 bases remaining between them. Written as DNA, the CDR3 is TGTGCCAGCAGTTTAGGACAGCGGAACACCGGGGAGCTGTTTTTT. Protein: CASSLGQRNTGELFF.

This clonotype was observed many times. The V and J genes are TRBV27 and TRBJ2-3, with 8 positions matching TRBD1. The ends lost 6 bases at V and 2 bases at J; junction bases unmatched: 10. CDR1 is MNHEY and CDR2 is SMNVEV in the germline V gene (reference sequence). CDR3 size: 16 residues. CDR3 DNA sequence: TGTGCCAGCAGGCTGGGGGACAGGTTCCTCACAGATACGCAGTATTTT. It is translated as CASRLGDRFLTDTQYF.

In this sample, this clonotype turned up many times. J is TRBJ1-5 and V is TRBV7-8, with D unclear. The CDR3 loop spans 15 amino acids. V shed 4 bases and J shed 2 bases, with 12 bases lying between them. Germline lookup yields CDR1 SGHVS and CDR2 FQNEAQ. This chain's CDR3 is CASSSSRVGNQPQHF. DNA for the CDR3: TGTGCCAGCAGCTCATCTAGGGTTGGCAATCAGCCCCAGCATTTT.

The rearrangement links TRBV12-3 or TRBV12-4 to TRBJ2-3; tentative D call: TRBD2 (5 bases). The length of the CDR3 is 14 residues. V lost 3 bases, J lost 3 bases, and 10 bases lay in between. The CDR3 loop reads CASSFPRGTDTQYF. The DNA of the CDR3 is TGTGCCAGCAGTTTTCCCCGGGGAACAGATACGCAGTATTTT.

The rearrangement links TRBV6-6 to TRBJ2-1; 8 bases match TRBD1. CDR3 length equals 12 residues. The germline CDR1 and CDR2 sequences are MNHNY and SVGAGI (reference sequence). The CDR3 sequence is CAAGTGYNEQFF. The CDR3 bases are TGTGCGGCGGGGACAGGCTACAATGAGCAGTTCTTC.

The genes are TRBV7-6 and TRBJ1-2, with a possible D match to TRBD1 (5 bases). CDR3 length equals 16 residues. Germline lookup yields CDR1 SGHVS and CDR2 FNYEAQ. Trimming pared 5 bases from V and 8 bases from J, leaving 24 bases between. The chain's CDR3 is CASSLVVGTAARGYTF. Here the CDR3 DNA reads TGTGCCAGCAGCCTTGTTGTCGGGACGGCCGCTCGGGGCTACACCTTC.

J is TRBJ2-2 and V is TRBV7-9; tentative D call: TRBD1 (6 bases). V dropped 1 base and J dropped 3 bases, with 12 bases sitting between them. Germline V CDR1 and CDR2: SEHNR, FQNEAQ (reference sequence). This CDR3 comprises 16 residues. Written as DNA, the CDR3 is TGTGCCAGCAGCTTAGAGCAGGGGTGGTACACCGGGGAGCTGTTTTTT. This codes for CASSLEQGWYTGELFF.

The table lists this clonotype with a few counts. This chain connects TRBV6-1 to TRBJ1-5; TRBD1 aligns across 10 bases. V was pared by 6 bases and J by 2 bases, with 4 bases of the junction left unmatched. Germline loops: CDR1 MNHNS, CDR2 SASEGT. CDR3 length equals 15 residues. The CDR3 spells CASRPGTGGNQPQHF. Here the CDR3 DNA reads TGTGCCAGCAGACCCGGGACAGGGGGCAATCAGCCCCAGCATTTT.

There are many counts of this clonotype. The genes are TRBV4-2 and TRBJ1-1, with a tentative D call TRBD1 (6 bases). V was pared by 2 bases and J by 0 bases, with 10 bases between. Germline V CDR1 and CDR2: LGHNA, YNFKEQ. This CDR3 contains 15 residues. The CDR3 protein is CASSQRGTLNTEAFF. The CDR3 region has the DNA TGTGCCAGCAGCCAAAGGGGGACGTTGAACACTGAAGCTTTCTTT.

The chain links TRBV7-3 to TRBJ2-3; 13 nucleotides line up with TRBD2. Looked up from germline, CDR1 is SGHTA and CDR2 is FQGTGA. CDR3 length equals 21 residues. V was clipped by 0 bases and J by 2 bases; unmatched bases: 14. CDR3 nucleotides: TGTGCCAGCAGCTTAACTCCGGGACTAGCGGGGCTGATCGACTCCACAGATACGCAGTATTTT. Translating gives CASSLTPGLAGLIDSTDTQYF.

V and J are TRBV6-1 and TRBJ2-1; TRBD2 aligns across 9 bases. The CDR3 consists of 19 residues. V was clipped by 3 bases and J by 0 bases; unmatched bases: 12. Germline CDR1 and CDR2: MNHNS and SASEGT. The CDR3 DNA follows: TGTGCCAGCAGTGAGGGAGCAAGCGGGGGGACCTACTCCTACAATGAGCAGTTCTTC. It encodes CASSEGASGGTYSYNEQFF.